Shown below are 2 T cell receptor beta chains from a single sample sequenced in a study of vaccination and CD4 T cells after COVID-19. Their recognized antigens are unknown. Treatment described: roughly 11-day PBMC culture with coronavirus spike peptide pools or control peptides (ViraFEST assay). Cultured CD4+ T cell DNA was sequenced using the Oncomine TCR Beta short-read assay. TCRdb processed the PCR reads anew with MiXCR; each CDR3 protein has one entry. The repertoire holds 10,000 to 12,000 distinct CDR3 sequences, with less than 65% as singletons. Sample: CD4+ T cells from blood, cultured in vitro. These receptors were obtained from a human donor who had recovered from COVID-19.

The chain is built from TRBV21-1 and TRBJ2-5; the table's D call TRBD2 went unverified against the DNA. TRBV21-1 is an annotated pseudogene. The CDR3 is made up of 16 amino acids. CDR3 nucleotides: TGTGCCAGCAACGAAGGAGTGACTAGCGACCAAGAGACCCAGTACTTC. It encodes CASNEGVTSDQETQYF.

The J gene is TRBJ2-2, the V gene TRBV19; no definite D call. Germline CDR1 LNHDA, CDR2 SQIVND (reference sequence). V was trimmed by 10 bases and J by 7 bases, leaving 16 bases between them. The CDR3 has 13 residues. The CDR3 DNA reads as TGTGCCACCCAACCCAGGTTGCGCGGGGAGCTGTTTTTT. Translating it yields CATQPRLRGELFF.